The 30 T cell receptor beta chains below all came from one sample that was sequenced in a study of shared clonotypes between healthy human individuals. Libraries were prepared by immunoSEQ multiplex PCR; TCRdb keeps only in-frame clonotypes and omits some of them. This sample carries 450,000 to 500,000 clones, over 60% of them seen once, and the ten largest clones take 13%. Sequenced material: PBMCs. These receptors were obtained from a woman in her forties in good health. Some clones in this sample may be carry-over from other donors' samples.

This clone was detected ten times or more. V and J are TRBV18 and TRBJ1-4; D unresolved. V was pared by 5 bases and J by 0 bases, with 7 bases between. The CDR3 is 14 residues long. The V gene's germline CDR1 is KGHSH and CDR2 LQKENI. CDR3 amino acids: CASSDTATNEKLFF. In DNA form, the CDR3 reads TGTGCCAGCTCAGACACGGCAACTAATGAAAAACTGTTTTTT.

In the case of this clone: One base away lies a much larger clone, so this may be a sequencing read error. J is TRBJ1-2 and V is TRBV29-1, with D uncertain. This CDR3 region has 14 residues. Germline assignment: CDR1 SQVTM and CDR2 ANQGSEA. Trimming removed 0 bases from V and 10 bases from J, with 18 bases in between. The CDR3 loop reads CSVEDRGSGNDYTF. CDR3 sequence (DNA): TGCAGCGTTGAAGATCGTGGGTCTGGGAATGACTACACCTTC. Complete variable domain (other parts from reference TRBV29-1 and TRBJ1-2): SAVISQKPSRDICQRGTSLTIQCQVDSQVTMMFWYRQQPGQSLTLIATANQGSEATYESGFVIDKFPISRPNLTFSTLTVSNMSPEDSSIYLCSVEDRGSGNDYTFGSGTRLTVV.

This clone was picked up one time. Additional DNA sequences in this sample encode the identical CDR3. The J gene is TRBJ1-3, the V gene TRBV5-1, with unresolved D. This CDR3 region has 13 residues. Germline-derived CDR1 and CDR2 are SGHRS and YFSETQ. With 0 bases removed from V and 4 bases from J, the gap between germline ends came to 5 bases. CDR3 sequence: CASSLDPGNTIYF. In DNA, the CDR3 is TGCGCCAGCAGCTTGGATCCCGGAAACACCATATATTTT. The full variable domain, with the rest looked up from reference TRBV5-1 and TRBJ1-3, is KAGVTQTPRYLIKTRGQQVTLSCSPISGHRSVSWYQQTPGQGLQFLFEYFSETQRNKGNFPGRFSGRQFSNSRSEMNVSTLELGDSALYLCASSLDPGNTIYFGEGSWLTVV.

The chain joins TRBV7-8 to TRBJ2-7, with TRBD2 identical over 10 bases. With V trimmed by 4 bases and J by 4 bases, 7 bases remained unmatched. Germline V CDR1 and CDR2: SGHVS, FQNEAQ. The CDR3 runs 15 residues. CDR3 sequence: CASSSLAGAGYEQYF. The CDR3 bases are TGTGCCAGCAGCTCCCTAGCGGGAGCGGGGTACGAGCAGTACTTC.

This clone came up a few times. The chain links TRBV20-1 to TRBJ2-7, with D unresolved. This CDR3 has 10 amino acids. The germline V gene has CDR1 DFQATT and CDR2 SNEGSKA (reference sequence). The V end lost 3 bases, the J end lost 7 bases, and 7 bases lay between the germline ends. CDR3 residues: CSASVAEQYF. CDR3 nucleotide sequence: TGCAGTGCTAGTGTTGCGGAGCAGTACTTC.

The V call is TRBV6-5, the J call TRBJ2-5, with 12 bases identical to TRBD2. CDR1 and CDR2 (germline): MNHEY, SVGAGI. J was trimmed by 4 bases and V by 7 bases; bases with no gene match: 7. CDR3 length: 15 amino acids. The CDR3: CASTVTSGSRETQYF. The CDR3 DNA follows: TGTGCCAGCACGGTGACTAGCGGGAGTCGAGAGACCCAGTACTTC.

On this clone: A read error may account for a junction end that differs from germline. This rearrangement joins TRBV25-1 to TRBJ2-7; D not resolved. CDR1 and CDR2 (germline): MGHDK, SYGVNS. This CDR3 is 10 amino acids long. In nucleotides, the CDR3 is TGTGTCAGCAGTGAGAGATTGCAGTACTTC. Encoded protein: CVSSERLQYF.

V usage is TRBV2 and J usage is TRBJ1-1; D not certain. The CDR3 has 14 amino acids. Deletions cut 6 bases from V and 1 base from J, with 12 bases between. Germline V gives CDR1 SNHLY, CDR2 FYNNEI. The CDR3 DNA reads TGTGCCAGCAGGGGGTTCCCTAGGAACACTGAAGCTTTCTTT. It codes for CASRGFPRNTEAFF.

Only one count was recorded for this clone. This chain connects TRBV27 to TRBJ2-7; 8 nucleotides match TRBD1. From germline, CDR1 is MNHEY and CDR2 SMNVEV (reference sequence). CDR3 length: 15 residues. After removal of 2 bases from V and 3 bases from J, the junction contained 6 bases not matched to a gene. CDR3 sequence (DNA): TGTGCCAGCAGTTTAGATCAGGGGGCGGTCTACGAGCAGTACTTC. Amino acids: CASSLDQGAVYEQYF.

This clone appeared a few times. This sequence joins TRBV7-2 and TRBJ1-2, with D tentatively TRBD1 (5 bases). Germline CDR1 is SGHTA and CDR2 is FQGNSA. V dropped 1 base and J dropped 5 bases, with 11 bases sitting between them. The CDR3 runs to 14 residues. The DNA of the CDR3 is TGTGCCAGCAGCTTAGAGGAGACAGCTTATGGCTACACCTTC. Translation: CASSLEETAYGYTF.

J is TRBJ1-3 and V is TRBV19; 7 bases fit TRBD1. The CDR3 contains 16 residues. V dropped 6 bases and J dropped 0; count of bases not matched to a gene: 8. Per germline, CDR1 LNHDA and CDR2 SQIVND (reference sequence). The CDR3 is CASSLDRHRSGNTIYF. CDR3 nucleotide sequence: TGTGCCAGTAGCTTGGACAGGCATCGCTCTGGAAACACCATATATTTT.

V gene TRBV28 combines with J gene TRBJ2-7; D gene ambiguous. Germline CDR1 reads MDHEN; CDR2 reads SYDVKM. This CDR3 comprises 12 residues. V lost 8 bases to trimming and J lost 0 bases, with 8 bases between them. The CDR3 DNA reads as TGTGCCAGCCAGCCGCCCTCCTACGAGCAGTACTTC. Its protein product is CASQPPSYEQYF.

This sequence joins TRBV5-4 and TRBJ1-2; D ambiguous. The germline V and J ends were trimmed by 6 bases and 6 bases, with 15 bases remaining between them. The CDR3 totals 13 residues. The germline gives CDR1 SGHNT, CDR2 YYREEE (reference sequence). The CDR3 sequence: CASTLVGWDGYTF. The CDR3 DNA follows: TGTGCCAGCACCCTGGTGGGTTGGGATGGCTACACCTTC.

This chain links TRBV7-3 with TRBJ2-1; 9 bases agree with TRBD2. V was pared by 2 bases and J by 6 bases, with 5 bases of the junction left unmatched. This CDR3 is 15 amino acids long. Germline CDR1 reads SGHTA; CDR2 reads FQGTGA. The CDR3 DNA reads TGTGCCAGCAGCTTAGGGCTAGCGGGAATCAATGAGCAGTTCTTC. It encodes CASSLGLAGINEQFF.

The chain recombines TRBV28 with TRBJ1-1, with D possibly being TRBD1 (6 bases). This CDR3 has 14 residues. V was shortened by 2 bases and J by 1 base, with 8 bases between the two germline ends. Germline-derived CDR1 and CDR2 are MDHEN and SYDVKM. This CDR3 reads CASSLGGGNTEAFF. In DNA, the CDR3 is TGTGCCAGCAGTTTAGGGGGCGGGAACACTGAAGCTTTCTTT.

In regard to this clone: Other DNA sequences within the sample encode an identical CDR3. The chain employs TRBV15 and TRBJ2-3, with D uncertain. Germline values: CDR1 LNHNV, CDR2 YYDKDF (reference sequence). V lost 0 bases to trimming and J lost 2 bases, with 3 bases between them. The CDR3 consists of 13 residues. The chain's CDR3 is CATSRDLTDTQYF. The CDR3 region has the DNA TGTGCCACCAGCAGAGATCTCACAGATACGCAGTATTTT.

This chain joins TRBV4-1 and TRBJ2-3; 8 bases agree with TRBD2. J lost 0 bases, V lost 1 base, and 9 bases had no gene match. This CDR3 has 18 residues. Germline V gene lookup returns CDR1 MGHRA and CDR2 YSYEKL. DNA for the CDR3: TGCGCCAGCAGCCAAGCCACATTACTAGCGGCTAGCACAGATACGCAGTATTTT. Translation gives CASSQATLLAASTDTQYF.

This clone was counted many times. V usage is TRBV2 and J usage is TRBJ1-2; the D is unclear. The CDR3 contains 14 residues. The germline gives CDR1 SNHLY, CDR2 FYNNEI. Trimming removed 1 base from V and 7 bases from J, with 13 bases in between. The CDR3 here is CASSEVMPKAGYTF. The CDR3 DNA reads as TGTGCCAGCAGTGAAGTGATGCCGAAGGCTGGCTACACCTTC.

This sequence joins TRBV12-1 and TRBJ1-4; the DNA was not compared with TRBD1, the D call given in the table. TRBV12-1 represents a pseudogene. The CDR3 covers 16 residues. The CDR3: CASIFGTGVLGEKLFF. The CDR3 DNA sequence: TGTGCCAGCATCTTCGGGACAGGGGTTCTGGGTGAAAAACTGTTTTTT.

The chain uses TRBV6-1 and TRBJ2-5; D is unresolved. CDR3 length equals 13 residues. V lost 4 bases and J lost 5, with 11 bases in between. Germline V gives CDR1 MNHNS, CDR2 SASEGT. The CDR3 sequence is CASSAWLSETQYF. CDR3 bases: TGTGCCAGCAGTGCTTGGCTCTCGGAGACCCAGTACTTC.

This clone was counted only a few times. The final CDR3 position lacks the conserved phenylalanine or tryptophan, pointing to a likely read error. It is unclear where the CDR3 begins or ends on the DNA, so no DNA is shown, and the CDR3 is as TCRdb lists it. The chain combines TRBV11-2 with TRBJ2-3; the table's D call of TRBD2 was not tested on the DNA. From germline, CDR1 is SGHAT and CDR2 FQNNGV. The CDR3 extends over 13 residues, inclusive of both ends. CDR3 amino acids: CASSSRLAGGPFV.

The V call is TRBV28, the J call TRBJ1-3, with a weak D call TRBD1 (6 bases). The germline V and J ends were trimmed by 5 bases and 4 bases, with 18 bases remaining between them. This CDR3 comprises 16 residues. Germline loops: CDR1 MDHEN, CDR2 SYDVKM. The CDR3 protein is CASSNRVGWVGNTIYF. The CDR3 region has the DNA TGTGCCAGCAGTAACAGGGTAGGATGGGTCGGAAACACCATATATTTT.

The chain is built from TRBV4-3 and TRBJ2-2; 7 bases are a match to TRBD2. Germline V gene lookup returns CDR1 LGHNA and CDR2 YSLEER. V shed 0 bases and J 5 bases; nucleotides not matched to a gene: 12. This CDR3 comprises 18 residues. In nucleotides, the CDR3 is TGCGCCAGCAGCCAAGATCAGGCTAGCGGCCTTGAAACCGGGGAGCTGTTTTTT. Amino acids: CASSQDQASGLETGELFF.

This clone counts as medium-sized (0.01 to 0.1%). The same CDR3 also results from other DNA sequences found in this sample. The chain is built from TRBV4-2 and TRBJ2-3; unclear D gene. From germline, CDR1 is LGHNA and CDR2 YNFKEQ. V was shortened by 0 bases and J by 3 bases, with 10 bases between the two germline ends. The CDR3 extends over 15 amino acids. CDR3 sequence (DNA): TGTGCCAGCAGCCAAGAAAGTACAGCAACAGATACGCAGTATTTT. It translates to CASSQESTATDTQYF.

With regard to this clone: A read error may be the cause here, since a much bigger clone is one base away. The chain recombines TRBV30 with TRBJ2-1, with 13 positions matching TRBD2. Germline V gene sequence: CDR1 GTSNPN, CDR2 SVGIG (reference sequence). This CDR3 contains 16 residues. V lost 2 bases, J lost 9 bases, and 10 bases stayed unmatched. The CDR3 DNA follows: TGTGCCTGGAGTATGACTAGCGGGAGGATCTACGGTGAGCAGTTCTTC. It specifies CAWSMTSGRIYGEQFF. Complete variable domain (other parts from reference TRBV30 and TRBJ2-1): SQTIHQWPATLVQPVGSPLSLECTVEGTSNPNLYWYRQAAGRGLQLLFYSVGIGQISSEVPQNLSASRPQDRQFILSSKKLLLSDSGFYLCAWSMTSGRIYGEQFFGPGTRLTVL.

The chain recombines TRBV10-2 with TRBJ1-2, with a possible D match to TRBD1 (6 bases). Germline V gives CDR1 WSHSY, CDR2 SAAADI. Trimming removed 2 bases from V and 2 bases from J, with 12 bases in between. There are 15 residues in the CDR3. The DNA for the CDR3 is TGCGCCAGCAGTGAGAAAGCAGGGGAGAACTATGGCTACACCTTC. It specifies CASSEKAGENYGYTF.

V gene TRBV18 combines with J gene TRBJ2-5, with 9 nucleotides matching TRBD1. Germline lookup yields CDR1 KGHSH and CDR2 LQKENI. This CDR3 comprises 18 residues. Trimming at V came to 6 bases and at J to 0 bases, leaving 14 bases not matched to a gene. The CDR3 here is CASSPTDRGGGYQETQYF. The CDR3 DNA reads as TGTGCCAGCTCGCCTACGGACAGGGGCGGTGGGTACCAAGAGACCCAGTACTTC. Drawing the rest from reference TRBV18 and TRBJ2-5, the complete variable domain is NAGVMQNPRHLVRRRGQEARLRCSPMKGHSHVYWYRQLPEEGLKFMVYLQKENIIDESGMPKERFSAEFPKEGPSILRIQQVVRGDSAAYFCASSPTDRGGGYQETQYFGPGTRLLVL.

This chain links TRBV9 with TRBJ2-3, with D perhaps assigned TRBD1 or TRBD2 (5 bases each). The CDR3 runs to 12 residues. CDR1 is SGDLS, CDR2 YYNGEE, per germline. Trimming cost V 2 bases and J 5 bases, with 6 bases left between them. CDR3 DNA: TGTGCCAGCAGCGTGGGGGTAGATACGCAGTATTTT. Protein: CASSVGVDTQYF.

This clone was found many times. The chain joins TRBV30 to TRBJ1-2, with D hard to call. The germline V and J ends were trimmed by 3 bases and 0 bases, with 8 bases remaining between them. Germline CDR1 GTSNPN, CDR2 SVGIG (reference sequence). CDR3 length: 13 residues. CDR3 coding DNA: TGTGCCTGGAGGGACGGTTCTAACTATGGCTACACCTTC. Its protein is CAWRDGSNYGYTF.

This rearrangement joins TRBV27 to TRBJ2-3; 7 bases match TRBD1. V dropped 4 bases and J dropped 14; count of bases not matched to a gene: 12. This CDR3 has 13 amino acids. CDR1 MNHEY and CDR2 SMNVEV come from the germline V gene (reference sequence). The CDR3 reads CASSSTGTVGGYF. In nucleotides, the CDR3 is TGTGCCAGCAGTTCGACCGGGACAGTTGGGGGGTATTTT.